A single sample gave rise to the 8 T cell receptor beta chains below, sequenced in a study of OX40 agonist ivuxolimab in advanced cancers. TCRdb's copy holds only in-frame clones and misses some; the assay was immunoSEQ multiplex PCR. The table records about 48,000 clones, about 88% of them present only once. This material consisted of CD4+ or CD8+ T cells sorted from blood, taken in a trial of the OX40 agonist ivuxolimab. The receptors shown here come from an adult with an advanced solid tumor such as melanoma, head and neck, liver or kidney cancer.

The rearrangement uses TRBV12-5 and TRBJ2-1, with 8 bases aligning to TRBD2. With 2 bases clipped from V and 4 bases from J, the junction kept 7 bases outside the gene matches. Looked up from germline, CDR1 is LGHNT and CDR2 is FRNRAP. This CDR3 spans 16 amino acids. The CDR3 DNA reads TGTGCTAGTGGTTTGAGTAGCGGGGAGATTTACAATGAGCAGTTCTTC. It yields the protein CASGLSSGEIYNEQFF.

The chain combines TRBV7-9 with TRBJ1-1; D remains ambiguous. The CDR3 consists of 15 residues. Germline lookup yields CDR1 SEHNR and CDR2 FQNEAQ (reference sequence). Trimming shortened V by 4 bases and J by 3 bases, and 15 bases separated the two germline ends. Written as DNA, the CDR3 is TGTGCCAGCAGCTCACCGGCGTTTGGGGACACTGAAGCTTTCTTT. Protein product: CASSSPAFGDTEAFF.

This chain joins TRBV5-1 and TRBJ2-1, with TRBD2 identical over 9 bases. CDR3 length: 17 residues. Germline-derived CDR1 and CDR2 are SGHRS and YFSETQ. The J segment lost 0 bases and the V segment lost 4 bases, leaving 8 bases of the junction unmatched. In DNA form, the CDR3 reads TGCGCCAGCAGCAGAACGGGGCGGGAGGGCTCCTACAATGAGCAGTTCTTC. It encodes CASSRTGREGSYNEQFF.

This rearrangement joins TRBV6-6 to TRBJ2-5, with D possibly TRBD2 on 5 matching bases. The V and J ends lost 0 bases and 1 base respectively, with 12 bases between them. Germline V gene sequence: CDR1 MNHNY, CDR2 SVGAGI (reference sequence). CDR3 length: 16 residues. CDR3 loop: CASSYSSRALQETQYF. CDR3 nucleotides: TGTGCCAGCAGTTACTCGTCGCGGGCGCTCCAAGAGACCCAGTACTTC.

The chain carries TRBV30 and TRBJ2-7; no clear D gene. This CDR3 is 11 amino acids long. V lost 2 bases and J lost 5, with 7 bases in between. CDR1 is GTSNPN and CDR2 is SVGIG in the germline V gene (reference sequence). CDR3 sequence (DNA): TGTGCCTGGAGTCTACCCCACGAGCAGTACTTC. This encodes CAWSLPHEQYF.

This rearrangement joins TRBV29-1 to TRBJ2-1; a weak D match, TRBD2 (5 bases). The V gene lost 4 bases and the J gene lost 1 base, with 8 bases spanning the gap. The CDR3 has 13 amino acids. The germline V gene has CDR1 SQVTM and CDR2 ANQGSEA. In DNA, the CDR3 is TGCAGCGTTGCGGGGATTTCCTACAATGAGCAGTTCTTC. Translation: CSVAGISYNEQFF.

This rearrangement joins TRBV6-1 to TRBJ2-3, with TRBD1 as a possible D gene (5 bases). The CDR3 spans 15 residues. Trimming shortened V by 0 bases and J by 4 bases, and 11 bases separated the two germline ends. CDR1 is MNHNS and CDR2 is SASEGT in the germline V gene. DNA of the CDR3: TGTGCCAGCAGTGAAGCGGGGCAGTATCCAGATACGCAGTATTTT. It codes for CASSEAGQYPDTQYF.

The chain couples TRBV28 to TRBJ1-1, with D uncertain. The CDR3 spans 12 residues. Trimming removed 5 bases from V and 10 bases from J, with 14 bases in between. Germline V gives CDR1 MDHEN, CDR2 SYDVKM. As DNA, the CDR3 is TGTGCCAGCAGTAAGCTTGTATGGGGAGCTTTCTTT. Translation: CASSKLVWGAFF.